A single sample gave rise to the 3 T cell receptor beta chains below, sequenced in a study of regulatory T cells in long-lasting Graves disease. Construction of TCR beta libraries relied on iRepertoire HTBI primers and on Arm-PCR targeting CDR3 regions. TCRdb processed the multiplex PCR reads anew with MiXCR; each CDR3 protein has one entry. The sample holds around 420,000 distinct CDR3 sequences, about 15% seen once. The time point was: newly diagnosed GD, antithyroid drugs for less than 3 months. Isolated PBMC RNA provided the starting material for the TCR library. Separately, the same data were catalogued under a study of T cells in Graves' hyperthyroidism and ophthalmopathy.

The sample was peripheral blood mononuclear cells (PBMCs), taken at new diagnosis, from a patient treated with antithyroid drugs. These receptors came from a woman in her forties with Graves disease.

As concerns this clonotype: Being one base from a much bigger clone, this may be a read error. This sequence joins TRBV6-2 or TRBV6-3 and TRBJ2-1; TRBD2 might be the D (5 bases). Germline V CDR1 and CDR2: MNHEY, SVGEGT. The V and J ends lost 0 bases and 0 bases respectively, with 12 bases between them. This CDR3 comprises 17 residues. DNA of the CDR3: TGTGCCAGCAGTTACTCTGTAGCGAGAGTCTCCTACAATGAGCAGTTCTTC. Protein product: CASSYSVARVSYNEQFF.

This clonotype was seen a handful of times. This chain uses TRBV6-2 or TRBV6-3 with TRBJ2-5; 8 nucleotides align to TRBD1. Trimming cost V 6 bases and J 5 bases; bases outside gene matches: 2. CDR3 length equals 12 residues. CDR1 and CDR2 (germline): MNHEY, SVGEGT. CDR3 nucleotide sequence: TGTGCCAGCAGAGGGGACAGGGAGACCCAGTACTTC. Translated, it gives CASRGDRETQYF.

This clonotype came up many times. V gene TRBV18 combines with J gene TRBJ2-7; D is ambiguous. The CDR3 is 13 residues long. CDR1 is KGHSH and CDR2 is LQKENI in the germline V gene. Trimming took 3 bases from V and 4 from J, leaving 10 bases between them. In DNA, the CDR3 is TGTGCCAGCTCACCGGACGCGTTTTACGAGCAGTACTTC. The encoded protein is CASSPDAFYEQYF.